These T cell receptor beta chains were read from a single sample in a study of cytomegalovirus exposure and HLA in healthy donors. The repertoire was sequenced with immunoSEQ multiplex PCR; TCRdb's copy has only in-frame clones and lacks some. This table holds 100,000 to 150,000 clones, around 83% found once. Sequencing used PBMCs. The receptors here all came from a girl aged 2 to 9 in good health and CMV-seronegative. CDR3s include the opening cysteine and the closing phenylalanine or tryptophan. The order of the fields is CDR3 length, clone size, V gene, J gene, D gene, CDR3 DNA, CDR3 protein. D genes are given only for firm matches. Only part of the rows carry a size: once, few, many, or a class if the clone is expanded.

15	NA	TRBV30	TRBJ1-5	TRBD1	TGTGCCTGGAGCCTGACAGGGGGCGGGAATCAGCCCCAGCATTTT	CAWSLTGGGNQPQHF
15	NA	TRBV4-2	TRBJ2-7	TRBD2	TGTGCCAGCAGCCAAGCGTCCCCGGGGGGGCTTGAGCAGTACTTC	CASSQASPGGLEQYF
14	NA	TRBV19	TRBJ1-1	NA	TGTGCCAGTAGAAAACGCGGGGGTGGCACTGAAGCTTTCTTT	CASRKRGGGTEAFF
14	once	TRBV30	TRBJ2-5	TRBD2	TGTGCCTGGGCCGGGACTAGCGGGGCAAAGACCCAGTACTTC	CAWAGTSGAKTQYF
14	NA	TRBV10-3	TRBJ2-3	TRBD2	TGTGCCATCAGAGGGGGACTAGCCACAGATACGCAGTATTTT	CAIRGGLATDTQYF
13	NA	TRBV7-3	TRBJ2-1	NA	TGTGCCAGCAGCTTAGTCCGGGCGGGTGAGCAGTTCTTC	CASSLVRAGEQFF
15	NA	TRBV5-5	TRBJ1-1	NA	TGTGCCAGCAGCCCTGGGAGCGGGGTCTACACTGAAGCTTTCTTT	CASSPGSGVYTEAFF
18	NA	TRBV19	TRBJ2-1	TRBD2	TGTGCCAGTAGTAGTGGGCTAGCGGGAGATGGATCCTACAATGAGCAGTTCTTC	CASSSGLAGDGSYNEQFF
14	NA	TRBV29-1	TRBJ2-3	TRBD2	TGCAGCGGCCGACTAGCGGGAGCGGCAGATACGCAGTATTTT	CSGRLAGAADTQYF
11	NA	TRBV29-1	TRBJ2-5	NA	TGCAGCGTTGGCGTACAAGAGACCCAGTACTTC	CSVGVQETQYF
15	once	TRBV15	TRBJ2-3	TRBD2	TGTGCCACCAGCAGGACTAGCGGGAGTCCAGATACGCAGTATTTT	CATSRTSGSPDTQYF
14	once	TRBV7-2	TRBJ1-2	NA	TGTGCCAGCAGCCCCAGGGAGGGGCCGTTTGGCTACACCTTC	CASSPREGPFGYTF
14	NA	TRBV29-1	TRBJ1-2	NA	TGCAGCGTTGAATACCCGGGAGCGAACTATGGCTACACCTTC	CSVEYPGANYGYTF
13	few	TRBV10-3	TRBJ2-7	TRBD2	TGTGCCACCAGCGGGACTAGCGCCTACGAGCAGTACTTC	CATSGTSAYEQYF
15	NA	TRBV5-1	TRBJ2-7	TRBD1	TGCGCCAGCCAGCGGGGGACAGGGGCCTCCTACGAGCAGTACTTC	CASQRGTGASYEQYF
13	NA	TRBV15	TRBJ2-3	NA	TGTGCCACCAGCAACAGTAGCACAGATACGCAGTATTTT	CATSNSSTDTQYF
12	once	TRBV29-1	TRBJ1-4	NA	TGCAGCGTTACGGAGGGTGAAGAAAAACTGTTTTTT	CSVTEGEEKLFF
12	NA	TRBV10-3	TRBJ1-2	NA	TGTGCCATCAGCAGGGAAATCTATGGCTACACCTTC	CAISREIYGYTF
12	NA	TRBV23-1	TRBJ1-5	NA	TGCGCCACTCCTAAGGGGGTCCCTTATCAGCATTTT	CATPKGVPYQHF
15	few	TRBV6-5	TRBJ2-1	TRBD2	TGTGCCAGCAGTTACGGACTAGCGGGGCTGGATGAGCAGTTCTTC	CASSYGLAGLDEQFF
15	once	TRBV14	TRBJ2-1	NA	TGTGCCAGCAGCCAAGCCCTAGATGGCGACAATGAGCAGTTCTTC	CASSQALDGDNEQFF
16	NA	TRBV6-1	TRBJ2-3	NA	TGTGCCAGCAGTGAAGGACCTGGGAGGAGCACAGATACGCAGTATTTT	CASSEGPGRSTDTQYF
15	NA	TRBV7-2	TRBJ2-3	NA	TGTGCCAGCAGCATTGGGGGGGCAAGCACAGATACGCAGTATTTT	CASSIGGASTDTQYF
13	few	TRBV6-5	TRBJ1-5	NA	TGTGCCAGCAGTAGGGGGGGCGCGGAGCCCCAGCATTTT	CASSRGGAEPQHF
15	NA	TRBV4-1	TRBJ2-2	TRBD1	TGCGCCAGCAGCCACCAGAAACAGGGGCCCGGGGAGCTGTTTTTT	CASSHQKQGPGELFF
11	NA	TRBV12-5	TRBJ1-1	TRBD1	TGTGCTAGTGGTTCGGGACAGGGGGCTTTCTTT	CASGSGQGAFF
18	NA	TRBV4-2	TRBJ2-2	TRBD1	TGTGCCAGCAGCCAGGAGGACAGGGCGCTATCGAACACCGGGGAGCTGTTTTTT	CASSQEDRALSNTGELFF
14	once	TRBV28	TRBJ2-5	TRBD2	TGTGCCAGCAGTTGGCGGGAGGGCCTGGAGACCCAGTACTTC	CASSWREGLETQYF
15	NA	TRBV7-2	TRBJ2-7	TRBD2	TGTGCCAGCAGCTTAGACCGGACTAGCCTCTACGAGCAGTACTTC	CASSLDRTSLYEQYF
13	NA	TRBV27	TRBJ1-1	NA	TGTGCCAGCAGTTTCCGTTCAGGGAATGAAGCTTTCTTT	CASSFRSGNEAFF
18	NA	TRBV7-7	TRBJ2-3	TRBD2	TGTGCTAGCAGCTTAGTACTAGCGGGGGGGAGTAGCACAGATACGCAGTATTTT	CASSLVLAGGSSTDTQYF
15	NA	TRBV18	TRBJ2-3	TRBD2	TGTGCCAGCTCACCAGGGACTATCCGCACAGATACGCAGTATTTT	CASSPGTIRTDTQYF
13	NA	TRBV2	TRBJ1-2	TRBD1	TGTGCCAGCAGCGGACAGGGACGGTATGGCTACACCTTC	CASSGQGRYGYTF
18	NA	TRBV25-1	TRBJ2-7	TRBD1	TGTGCCAGCAGTGACAAACCGGGACAGGGGGCGACCTATGGCGAGCAGTACTTC	CASSDKPGQGATYGEQYF
12	NA	TRBV13	TRBJ2-4	NA	TGTGCCAGCAGCAGCAGCGAGAACATTCAGTACTTC	CASSSSENIQYF
15	NA	TRBV7-2	TRBJ2-1	NA	TGTGCCAGCAGCCAAGAGGGACTCCGCGCGTTTGAGCAGTTCTTC	CASSQEGLRAFEQFF
10	NA	TRBV2	TRBJ2-7	TRBD1	TGTGCCAGCAACAGGGGGGACTTGTGCTTC	CASNRGDLCF
17	once	TRBV13	TRBJ1-2	TRBD1	TGTGCCAGCAGCGTGGGCCCGCGGGACAGGGGGTTCTATGGCTACACCTTC	CASSVGPRDRGFYGYTF
11	NA	TRBV6-1	TRBJ2-7	NA	TGTGCCAGCAGTGCAGGGATCGAGCAGTACTTC	CASSAGIEQYF
17	NA	TRBV9	TRBJ1-2	TRBD1	TGTGCCAGCAGCGTAGCTTTGGGGACAGGTTTCCCCTATGGCTACACCTTC	CASSVALGTGFPYGYTF